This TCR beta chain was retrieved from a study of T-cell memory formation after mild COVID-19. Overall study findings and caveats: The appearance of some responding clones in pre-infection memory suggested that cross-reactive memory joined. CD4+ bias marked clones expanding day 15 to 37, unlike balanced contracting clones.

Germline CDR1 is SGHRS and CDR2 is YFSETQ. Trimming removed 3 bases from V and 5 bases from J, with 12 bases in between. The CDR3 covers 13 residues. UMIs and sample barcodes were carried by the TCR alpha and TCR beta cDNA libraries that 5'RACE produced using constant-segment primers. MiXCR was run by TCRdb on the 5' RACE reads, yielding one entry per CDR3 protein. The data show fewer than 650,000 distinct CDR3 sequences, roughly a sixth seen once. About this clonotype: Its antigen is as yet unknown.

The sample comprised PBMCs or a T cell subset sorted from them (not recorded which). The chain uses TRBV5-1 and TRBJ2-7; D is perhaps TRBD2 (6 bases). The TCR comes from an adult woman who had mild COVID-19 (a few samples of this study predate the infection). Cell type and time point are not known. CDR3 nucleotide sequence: TGCGCCAGCAGCTGGGCGTCGGGGGACGAGCAGTACTTC. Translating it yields CASSWASGDEQYF.